This T cell receptor beta chain is from a study of blood T cell repertoires in COVID-19. Whole-study context: COVID-19 samples from acute and convalescent phases originated in the United States, Italy and Spain. PBMCs, B-cell-depleted T cells, or T cells provided the cDNA or gDNA that made up the material.

Looked up from germline, CDR1 is SQVTM and CDR2 is ANQGSEA. This CDR3 is built from 14 residues. V was trimmed by 3 bases and J by 2 bases, leaving 11 bases between them. In the study's own analysis: Reference gene primer amplification gave nucleated cell count estimates. Produced via immunoSEQ multiplex PCR; TCRdb's table is partial and in-frame only. That table is the source of V, J and clone size, and D and trimming were worked out from the DNA. This sample yields approximately 160,000 clones, of which about 92% are seen a single time; over 15% belongs to the top ten. Specimen: peripheral blood. V gene TRBV29-1 combines with J gene TRBJ2-1, with a possible D match to TRBD1 (5 bases). The TCR originated in a man in his 60s with active or convalescent COVID-19. The CDR3 is CSVDPGITYNEQFF. The CDR3 DNA reads as TGCAGCGTTGACCCAGGGATCACCTACAATGAGCAGTTCTTC.